This TCR beta chain stems from a study of cytomegalovirus exposure and HLA in healthy donors. Study findings and constraints: In vitro confirmation showed a few CMV-associated chains to be CMV antigen specific. Reports indicate that TCR beta sequences accurately predicted the HLA-A and HLA-B alleles of most subjects.

Vbeta (60) and Jbeta (13) primers were used in the PCR. The table came from immunoSEQ multiplex PCR; TCRdb's copy has only in-frame clones and leaves some out. Reported are 65,000 to 80,000 clones; the ten largest clones contain approximately 4.2%. A word on this clone: The antigen is undetermined.

This receptor was identified in a man younger than 45 in good health and CMV-seronegative. Sequenced material: PBMCs.

The DNA of the CDR3 is TGTGCCAGTAGTAGTATCGAAGCGGGGGACCAAGAGACCCAGTACTTC. Translated, it gives CASSSIEAGDQETQYF. V is TRBV19 and J is TRBJ2-5, with TRBD2 matching 8 bases. Unmatched junction bases numbered 7, after V lost 4 bases and J lost 0 bases. Germline V gene data show CDR1 as LNHDA and CDR2 as SQIVND (reference sequence). This CDR3 spans 16 amino acids.